Following are 22 T cell receptor beta chains from one sample sequenced in a study of siplizumab effects on memory and regulatory T cells. The method was immunoSEQ multiplex PCR; TCRdb's version includes in-frame clones alone and lacks a portion of them. The sample lists 90,000 to 120,000 clones; about 91% were seen once. Sequenced sample: CD4+ T cells sorted from blood. The receptors come from a human donor in good health. Some clones in this sample may be carry-over from other donors' samples.

The chain links TRBV28 to TRBJ2-1; 8 bases align to TRBD2. Unmatched junction bases numbered 6, after V lost 7 bases and J lost 1 base. The CDR3 extends over 15 amino acids. Germline values: CDR1 MDHEN, CDR2 SYDVKM. For the CDR3, the DNA is TGTGCCAGCATAGGTGCGGGAGGTTCCTACAATGAGCAGTTCTTC. Encoded protein: CASIGAGGSYNEQFF. Variable domain in full (rest from reference TRBV28 and TRBJ2-1): DVKVTQSSRYLVKRTGEKVFLECVQDMDHENMFWYRQDPGLGLRLIYFSYDVKMKEKGDIPEGYSVSREKKERFSLILESASTNQTSMYLCASIGAGGSYNEQFFGPGTRLTVL.

A single count supports this clone. The V gene is TRBV6-1, the J gene TRBJ2-2, with D possibly being TRBD1 (6 bases). V lost 1 base to trimming and J lost 4 bases, with 10 bases between them. The CDR3 runs to 15 residues. Germline V CDR1 and CDR2: MNHNS, SASEGT. Here the CDR3 reads CASSEEGGSTGELFF. The CDR3 DNA reads as TGTGCCAGCAGTGAAGAAGGGGGTAGCACCGGGGAGCTGTTTTTT.

The chain employs TRBV6-6 and TRBJ2-7; TRBD1 aligns across 9 bases. The CDR3 extends over 14 amino acids. Germline CDR1 reads MNHNY; CDR2 reads SVGAGI (reference sequence). Trimming removed 7 bases from V and 4 bases from J; junction bases left unmatched: 8. In DNA form, the CDR3 reads TGTGCCAGCATCCCGGGACAGGGAAGGTACGAGCAGTACTTC. Amino acids: CASIPGQGRYEQYF.

This clone was picked up one time. The CDR3 bases are TGTGCCAGCAGCTTAGAGGGAGGGGGCGCTTGGAATGAGCAGTTCTTC. Its translation: CASSLEGGGAWNEQFF. The rearrangement joins TRBV7-9 to TRBJ2-1; either TRBD1 or TRBD2 may fit D (7 bases each). This CDR3 spans 16 amino acids. CDR1 SEHNR and CDR2 FQNEAQ come from the germline V gene (reference sequence). V was clipped by 1 base and J by 7 bases, with 17 bases between them. Based on the CDR3 plus reference TRBV7-9 and TRBJ2-1, the full variable domain is DTGVSQNPRHKITKRGQNVTFRCDPISEHNRLYWYRQTLGQGPEFLTYFQNEAQLEKSRLLSDRFSAERPKGSFSTLEIQRTEQGDSAMYLCASSLEGGGAWNEQFFGPGTRLTVL.

This clone appeared a single time. The V gene is TRBV5-4, the J gene TRBJ2-1; no clear D gene. The germline V gene has CDR1 SGHNT and CDR2 YYREEE (reference sequence). The V gene lost 0 bases and the J gene lost 7 bases, with 8 bases spanning the gap. The CDR3 contains 13 residues. The CDR3, as DNA: TGTGCCAGCAGCTTGGACAGCGTGAATGAGCAGTTCTTC. As protein: CASSLDSVNEQFF.

This chain uses TRBV18 with TRBJ1-5; 8 bases fit TRBD1. CDR3 length: 13 residues. The germline CDR1 and CDR2 sequences are KGHSH and LQKENI. V was clipped by 6 bases and J by 5 bases; unmatched bases: 3. The CDR3 DNA reads TGTGCCAGCTCCCAGGACAGGGATCAGCCCCAGCATTTT. The encoded protein is CASSQDRDQPQHF.

The chain is built from TRBV7-3 and TRBJ1-1, with 8 positions matching TRBD1. The CDR3 extends over 12 amino acids. CDR1 SGHTA and CDR2 FQGTGA come from the germline V gene. Losses at the gene ends were 2 bases for V and 11 bases for J; bases not matched to a gene: 4. The CDR3 loop is CASSLGTGLAFF. In DNA, the CDR3 is TGTGCCAGCAGCTTAGGGACAGGACTGGCTTTCTTT.

V and J are TRBV2 and TRBJ2-7, with D perhaps matching TRBD1 or TRBD2 (6 bases each). The CDR3 extends over 14 amino acids. Deletions cut 4 bases from V and 6 bases from J, with 16 bases between. Germline CDR1 SNHLY, CDR2 FYNNEI. CDR3: CASSVGRGGGEQYF. CDR3 coding DNA: TGTGCCAGCAGTGTTGGGCGAGGGGGAGGCGAGCAGTACTTC.

This chain uses TRBV4-2 with TRBJ2-3; 7 positions agree with TRBD1. Germline V gene data show CDR1 as LGHNA and CDR2 as YNFKEQ. This CDR3 has 15 residues. V shed 4 bases and J 0 bases; nucleotides not matched to a gene: 4. CDR3 sequence reads: CASSPRTGSTDTQYF. CDR3 DNA: TGTGCCAGCAGCCCGAGGACAGGTAGCACAGATACGCAGTATTTT.

This rearrangement joins TRBV10-3 to TRBJ2-4; 10 nucleotides align to TRBD1. The CDR3 sequence is 14 residues long. V lost 4 bases to trimming and J lost 5 bases; unmatched junction nucleotides: 2. Germline V CDR1 and CDR2: ENHRY, SYGVKD. The CDR3 protein is CAISGGTGENIQYF. The DNA for the CDR3 is TGTGCCATCAGTGGGGGGACAGGGGAAAACATTCAGTACTTC.

Only one count was recorded for this clone. The junction and the germline gene differ at one end; a read error may be behind it. V and J are TRBV7-6 and TRBJ2-5; D gene ambiguous. In germline, CDR1 is SGHVS, CDR2 FNYEAQ. This CDR3 comprises 12 residues. The CDR3 nucleotides are TGTGCCAGCAACTTAGTCACAGAGACCCAGTACTTC. Its protein is CASNLVTETQYF. The variable domain in full, with the rest retrieved from reference TRBV7-6 and TRBJ2-5, is GAGVSQSPRYKVTKRGQDVALRCDPISGHVSLYWYRQALGQGPEFLTYFNYEAQQDKSGLPNDRFSAERPEGSISTLTIQRTEQRDSAMYRCASNLVTETQYFGPGTRLLVL.

V is TRBV7-3 and J is TRBJ2-2; 12 bases are shared with TRBD1. The CDR3 spans 17 residues. Germline CDR1 SGHTA, CDR2 FQGTGA. The J segment lost 3 bases and the V segment lost 1 base, leaving 3 bases of the junction unmatched. CDR3 loop: CASSLRGQGADTGELFF. CDR3 bases: TGTGCCAGCAGCTTAAGGGGACAGGGGGCGGACACCGGGGAGCTGTTTTTT.

The chain has TRBV20-1 and TRBJ2-7; the match to TRBD1 covers 7 bases. J lost 12 bases, V lost 3 bases, and 8 bases had no gene match. CDR1 is DFQATT and CDR2 is SNEGSKA in the germline V gene (reference sequence). The CDR3 has 11 residues. CDR3 in amino acids: CSASYRGYWYF. CDR3 nucleotide sequence: TGCAGTGCTAGTTACAGGGGATACTGGTACTTC.

The chain combines TRBV19 with TRBJ2-6; D is possibly TRBD1 (5 bases). The CDR3 runs 18 residues. The ends were cut back, 3 bases at V and 2 bases at J, with 17 bases in the middle. The germline CDR1 and CDR2 sequences are LNHDA and SQIVND (reference sequence). The CDR3 reads CASSIGRVVWAGANVLTF. CDR3 nucleotide sequence: TGTGCCAGTAGTATTGGCAGGGTTGTTTGGGCTGGGGCCAACGTCCTGACTTTC.

This clone was detected only a few times. The V call is TRBV28, the J call TRBJ2-1; perhaps TRBD2 as D (5 bases). There are 17 residues in the CDR3. Trimming left V 1 base short and J 0 bases short, with 13 bases between. Germline V gene lookup returns CDR1 MDHEN and CDR2 SYDVKM. CDR3 coding DNA: TGTGCCAGCAGTTTATTCTCTAGCCCCAGCTCCTACAATGAGCAGTTCTTC. It is translated as CASSLFSSPSSYNEQFF.

V and J are TRBV19 and TRBJ2-3; 13 positions match TRBD2. This CDR3 has 17 residues. Germline V gene data show CDR1 as LNHDA and CDR2 as SQIVND (reference sequence). V shed 9 bases and J 0 bases; nucleotides not matched to a gene: 9. The CDR3 spells CASKSGLAGVSTDTQYF. The CDR3, as DNA: TGTGCCAGCAAATCCGGACTAGCGGGAGTAAGCACAGATACGCAGTATTTT. The full variable domain, completed using reference TRBV19 and TRBJ2-3, is DGGITQSPKYLFRKEGQNVTLSCEQNLNHDAMYWYRQDPGQGLRLIYYSQIVNDFQKGDIAEGYSVSREKKESFPLTVTSAQKNPTAFYLCASKSGLAGVSTDTQYFGPGTRLTVL.

The chain carries TRBV5-1 and TRBJ2-2; unclear D gene. CDR1 SGHRS and CDR2 YFSETQ come from the germline V gene. The CDR3 totals 15 residues. Deletions cut 4 bases from V and 1 base from J, with 11 bases between. CDR3 DNA sequence: TGCGCCAGCAGCCCAGGTGGAGTGAACACCGGGGAGCTGTTTTTT. This translates into CASSPGGVNTGELFF.

This clone was seen only once. The chain's CDR3 is CASSLRGGSGGSYNEQFF. CDR3 coding DNA: TGTGCCAGCAGCTTAAGAGGCGGGAGTGGAGGGTCCTACAATGAGCAGTTCTTC. This chain connects TRBV7-3 to TRBJ2-1, with 7 bases matching TRBD2. Trimming removed 1 base from V and 1 base from J; junction bases left unmatched: 10. The CDR3 runs 18 residues. CDR1 SGHTA and CDR2 FQGTGA come from the germline V gene.

V usage is TRBV27 and J usage is TRBJ2-1; 13 nucleotides agree with TRBD2. CDR3 size: 17 residues. V shed 4 bases and J 9 bases; nucleotides not matched to a gene: 12. Per the germline V gene, CDR1 is MNHEY and CDR2 is SMNVEV (reference sequence). This chain's CDR3 is CASSSLSGLAGRGEQFF. The CDR3 DNA reads TGTGCCAGCAGTTCCCTCTCGGGACTAGCGGGAAGAGGTGAGCAGTTCTTC.

The chain employs TRBV6-1 and TRBJ1-1, with D maybe TRBD1 (5 bases). The CDR3 covers 15 residues. The ends were cut back, 7 bases at V and 0 bases at J, with 15 bases in the middle. Germline CDR1 and CDR2: MNHNS and SASEGT. Here the CDR3 DNA reads TGTGCCAGCAAATGGGAAGACAGACTGAACACTGAAGCTTTCTTT. Translating gives CASKWEDRLNTEAFF.

The chain uses TRBV5-6 and TRBJ1-5; D is perhaps TRBD1 (5 bases). Germline V gene data show CDR1 as SGHDT and CDR2 as YYEEEE. The CDR3 loop spans 16 amino acids. Trimming removed 1 base from V and 7 bases from J, with 18 bases in between. The CDR3 nucleotides read TGTGCCAGCAGCTTGAACGGGTTCGGGGGAGAACAGCCCCAGCATTTT. Its translation is CASSLNGFGGEQPQHF.

The rearrangement joins TRBV28 to TRBJ2-7, with 9 bases identical to TRBD1. V lost 4 bases and J lost 0; bases outside the gene matches: 4. The CDR3 covers 15 residues. CDR1 and CDR2 (germline): MDHEN, SYDVKM. The CDR3 sequence is CASSYRTGASYEQYF. The CDR3 DNA reads as TGTGCCAGCAGTTATAGGACAGGGGCCTCCTACGAGCAGTACTTC.